Following are 18 T cell receptor beta chains from one sample sequenced in a study of post-analysis software for immune sequencing data. TCR beta libraries were prepared from cDNA with unique molecular identifiers. TCRdb reprocessed the PCR reads with MiXCR, giving one entry per CDR3 protein. This table has roughly 650,000 distinct CDR3 sequences, approximately 59% appearing once. Antigens for these TCRs are unknown. Study-wide findings and caveats: Among about 5 TRBV segments more frequent in patients than controls were TRBV5-6, TRBV5-1 and TRBV20-1.

Sequencing was done on a sample of blood. These receptors originate from a girl aged 2 to 9 with multiple sclerosis.

This chain links TRBV20-1 with TRBJ1-5; perhaps TRBD1 as D (5 bases). The germline CDR1 and CDR2 sequences are DFQATT and SNEGSKA (reference sequence). Deletions cut 3 bases from V and 3 bases from J, with 15 bases between. The CDR3 runs 15 residues. The DNA of the CDR3 is TGCAGTGCTAGTCCGGCGGGGCCTAACAATCAGCCCCAGCATTTT. Protein product: CSASPAGPNNQPQHF.

As DNA, the CDR3 is TGTGCCAGCAGTTCCGGGGCGGCAGATACGCAGTATTTT. Translation gives CASSSGAADTQYF. The genes are TRBV12-3 or TRBV12-4 and TRBJ2-3; either TRBD1 or TRBD2 may fit D (5 bases each). Trimming cost V 4 bases and J 4 bases, with 9 bases left between them. CDR3 size: 13 residues.

V and J are TRBV10-1 and TRBJ2-7, with 7 bases fitting TRBD1. Trimming took 8 bases from V and 3 from J; bases not matched to a gene: 7. The CDR3 totals 13 residues. Per the germline V gene, CDR1 is WNHNN and CDR2 is SYGVQD (reference sequence). CDR3: CASGRTGGYEQYF. The CDR3 DNA sequence: TGCGCCAGCGGACGGACAGGCGGCTACGAGCAGTACTTC.

V is TRBV7-9 and J is TRBJ2-7, with 9 bases that match TRBD2. Germline CDR1 SEHNR, CDR2 FQNEAQ (reference sequence). The CDR3 is made up of 13 amino acids. The J segment lost 5 bases and the V segment lost 5 bases, leaving 4 bases of the junction unmatched. The CDR3 sequence is CASSPIAGDEQYF. For the CDR3, the DNA is TGTGCCAGCAGCCCCATAGCGGGAGACGAGCAGTACTTC.

The rearrangement uses TRBV27 and TRBJ1-1; 10 positions agree with TRBD1. Germline CDR1 MNHEY, CDR2 SMNVEV (reference sequence). The CDR3 consists of 19 residues. V lost 6 bases and J lost 11; bases outside the gene matches: 27. Here the CDR3 DNA reads TGTGCCAGCAGGCAACAGATCCCGGGACAGGGGACCAGGAGAAGGAGTGCTTTCTTT. As protein: CASRQQIPGQGTRRRSAFF.

The chain links TRBV9 to TRBJ2-5; D gene uncertain. Germline CDR1 and CDR2: SGDLS and YYNGEE. The length of the CDR3 is 15 residues. Trimming stripped 0 bases from V and 1 base from J, with 10 bases between. DNA for the CDR3: TGTGCCAGCAGCGTAGACCCTAGAACCCAAGAGACCCAGTACTTC. Its protein is CASSVDPRTQETQYF.

The CDR3: CSAVKRPAAPEQYF. As DNA, the CDR3 is TGCAGTGCTGTAAAGAGGCCAGCCGCGCCCGAGCAGTACTTC. This chain joins TRBV20-1 and TRBJ2-7; D gene ambiguous. The CDR3 loop spans 14 amino acids. Germline assignment: CDR1 DFQATT and CDR2 SNEGSKA (reference sequence). V lost 5 bases, J lost 6 bases, and 20 bases lay in between.

This sequence joins TRBV9 and TRBJ2-7; unclear D gene. Germline assignment: CDR1 SGDLS and CDR2 YYNGEE. The V end was cut by 0 bases, the J end by 0 bases, with 10 bases between. The CDR3 is 15 amino acids. The CDR3 here is CASSVGGGNSYEQYF. As DNA, the CDR3 is TGTGCCAGCAGCGTAGGAGGCGGAAACTCCTACGAGCAGTACTTC.

The V gene is TRBV3-1, the J gene TRBJ2-1; 7 bases agree with TRBD2. The germline gives CDR1 LGHDT, CDR2 YNNKEL (reference sequence). CDR3 length: 14 residues. V lost 0 bases and J lost 14; bases outside the gene matches: 10. The CDR3 nucleotides read TGTGCCAGCAGCCAAGATACGCTAGCGGTTGTTGAGTTCTTC. Residues: CASSQDTLAVVEFF.

The chain has TRBV10-2 and TRBJ2-5, with TRBD1 matching 9 bases. The J call may be faulty, since TRBJ2-7 better matches the DNA end. CDR3 length: 13 residues. Germline assignment: CDR1 WSHSY and CDR2 SAAADI. CDR3 sequence: CASRPGTGSEQYF. CDR3 coding DNA: TGCGCCAGCAGACCCGGGACAGGGTCCGAGCAGTACTTC.

The rearrangement links TRBV9 to TRBJ2-1; TRBD2 aligns across 12 bases. CDR1 is SGDLS, CDR2 YYNGEE, per germline. The CDR3 has 18 residues. V was clipped by 0 bases and J by 4 bases; unmatched bases: 8. The CDR3 nucleotides are TGTGCCAGCAGCGTAGAGGGGAGACTAGCGGGAGTGTACAATGAGCAGTTCTTC. Protein: CASSVEGRLAGVYNEQFF.

The chain has TRBV4-2 and TRBJ2-2; D uncertain. The CDR3 loop spans 11 amino acids. From germline, CDR1 is LGHNA and CDR2 YNFKEQ. The V and J ends lost 9 bases and 4 bases respectively, with 6 bases between them. The chain's CDR3 is CASYGTGELFF. DNA of the CDR3: TGTGCCAGTTACGGCACCGGGGAGCTGTTTTTT.

This chain's CDR3 is CASSLGLGVSSYNEQFF. The CDR3 DNA reads TGCGCCAGCAGCTTGGGGTTGGGGGTAAGCTCCTACAATGAGCAGTTCTTC. J is TRBJ2-1 and V is TRBV5-1, with D possibly being TRBD1 or TRBD2 (5 bases each). Germline V gene lookup returns CDR1 SGHRS and CDR2 YFSETQ. Between the trimmed V and J ends, which lost 0 bases and 0 bases, there was a span of 13 bases. CDR3 length equals 17 residues.

The V call is TRBV10-3, the J call TRBJ2-1, with 7 nucleotides matching TRBD1. Trimming at V came to 10 bases and at J to 6 bases, leaving 3 bases not matched to a gene. The length of the CDR3 is 11 residues. Germline assignment: CDR1 ENHRY and CDR2 SYGVKD. The CDR3 bases are TGTGCCAGTACAGGGGTCAATGAGCAGTTCTTC. Translating it yields CASTGVNEQFF.

This clonotype was detected a few times. The chain carries TRBV5-1 and TRBJ2-7; TRBD2 matches 8 bases. The CDR3 contains 13 residues. J gave up 3 bases and V 4 bases, and 3 bases lay outside the gene matches. CDR1 and CDR2 (germline): SGHRS, YFSETQ. CDR3 loop: CASSQAGGYEQYF. CDR3 coding DNA: TGCGCCAGCAGCCAGGCGGGGGGCTACGAGCAGTACTTC.

This chain uses TRBV27 with TRBJ2-5; unclear D gene. The J call is doubtful: the DNA matches TRBJ2-7 better. CDR1 and CDR2 (germline): MNHEY, SMNVEV (reference sequence). The CDR3 has 13 amino acids. The CDR3 nucleotides are TGTGCCAGCAGTTTAAAGGGCACTTACGAGCAGTACTTC. Residues: CASSLKGTYEQYF.

This chain uses TRBV3-1 with TRBJ2-3; D not resolved. Germline V lookup: CDR1 LGHDT, CDR2 YNNKEL (reference sequence). CDR3 length: 14 residues. V shed 0 bases and J shed 10 bases, with 14 bases lying between them. DNA for the CDR3: TGTGCCAGCAGCCAAGAACGAGAGAACGATCCGCAGTATTTT. Protein: CASSQERENDPQYF.

The rearrangement links TRBV20-1 to TRBJ1-2; 8 bases align to TRBD1. Unmatched junction bases numbered 8, after V lost 3 bases and J lost 5 bases. CDR1 is DFQATT, CDR2 SNEGSKA, per germline (reference sequence). The length of the CDR3 is 14 residues. The CDR3 reads CSASDQGAGYGYTF. CDR3 nucleotide sequence: TGCAGTGCTAGCGACCAGGGGGCTGGATATGGCTACACCTTC.